Sequencing of this T cell receptor (beta chain) was carried out in a study of CD8 T cells in Susac syndrome. Random-hexamer reverse transcription was applied to about 0.45 to 1 ug RNA. Amplification of the TCR beta CDR3 was carried out by immunoSEQ multiplex PCR, which spanned a total of 54 Vbeta and 13 Jbeta segments. Each CDR3 protein is one row after TCRdb ran MiXCR on the immunoSEQ multiplex PCR reads. The sample shows about 210,000 distinct CDR3 sequences, approximately 93% of them seen only once. With 6 bases clipped from V and 4 bases from J, the junction kept 8 bases outside the gene matches. The CDR3 length is 14 residues. Germline lookup yields CDR1 SEHNR and CDR2 FQNEAQ (reference sequence). TEMRA cells were FACS-enriched, while CD8+ and CD4+ T cells were negatively isolated.

The chain links TRBV7-9 to TRBJ2-7; 8 positions agree with TRBD2. The receptor was derived from a human donor in good health. The sequenced material came from CD4+ T cells from PBMCs. This chain's CDR3 is CASSKSGGGYEQYF. As DNA, the CDR3 is TGTGCCAGCAGTAAGAGCGGCGGGGGGTACGAGCAGTACTTC.